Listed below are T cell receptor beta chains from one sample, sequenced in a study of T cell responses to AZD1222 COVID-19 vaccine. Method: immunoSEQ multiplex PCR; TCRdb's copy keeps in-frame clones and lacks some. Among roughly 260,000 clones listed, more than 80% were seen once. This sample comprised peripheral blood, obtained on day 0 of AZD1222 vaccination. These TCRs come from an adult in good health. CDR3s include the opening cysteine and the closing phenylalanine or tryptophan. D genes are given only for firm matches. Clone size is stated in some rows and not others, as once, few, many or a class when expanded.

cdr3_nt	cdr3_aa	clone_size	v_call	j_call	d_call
TGTGCCAGCTCACAATCACTAGCGGATGAGCAGTTCTTC	CASSQSLADEQFF	NA	TRBV18	TRBJ2-1	TRBD2
TGTGCCAGCAGCAACTATTGGACAGGGGACTATGGCTACACCTTC	CASSNYWTGDYGYTF	NA	TRBV5-6	TRBJ1-2	TRBD1
TGTGCCAGCAGCGAACCGGGACAGGGGGCGTCCTACGAGCAGTACTTC	CASSEPGQGASYEQYF	NA	TRBV9	TRBJ2-7	TRBD1
TGTGCCTGGAGGCGCCTCCACACCGGGGAGCTGTTTTTT	CAWRRLHTGELFF	NA	TRBV30	TRBJ2-2	NA
TGTGCCAGCAGCCGGTCGATGCTGAACACTGAAGCTTTCTTT	CASSRSMLNTEAFF	NA	TRBV7-9	TRBJ1-1	NA
TGTGCCAGCAGCTCGATGGGACGGAGCTCTGGAAACACCATATATTTT	CASSSMGRSSGNTIYF	NA	TRBV7-2	TRBJ1-3	NA
TGCGCCAGCAGCCAAGAGGGTTTGGTCGGCTCCTACGAGCAGTACTTC	CASSQEGLVGSYEQYF	NA	TRBV4-1	TRBJ2-7	NA
TGTGCCAGCAGCGGGACCGGGGAGCTGTTTTTT	CASSGTGELFF	NA	TRBV9	TRBJ2-2	NA
TGCGCCAGCAGCTTGGAACCTACAACTAATGAAAAACTGTTTTTT	CASSLEPTTNEKLFF	NA	TRBV5-1	TRBJ1-4	NA
TGTGCCAGCAGCTCCTCGGGGTTTACAGATACGCAGTATTTT	CASSSSGFTDTQYF	NA	TRBV9	TRBJ2-3	NA
TGTGCCAGCAGTACAACCGGGATCCGAGGGGGCCATGAGCAGTTCTTC	CASSTTGIRGGHEQFF	NA	TRBV7-3	TRBJ2-1	TRBD1
TGTGCCAGCAGCGTAGATGGGGCGAATCAGCCCCAGCATTTT	CASSVDGANQPQHF	NA	TRBV9	TRBJ1-5	NA
TGTGCCAGCAGTCTCGTGGGTTACAATGAGCAGTTCTTC	CASSLVGYNEQFF	NA	TRBV28	TRBJ2-1	NA
TGTGCCAGCAGCGTGGGGGCCTCGGTCACTGAAGCTTTCTTT	CASSVGASVTEAFF	NA	TRBV9	TRBJ1-1	NA
TGTGCCAGTAGTATTAGTGGGACAACTAACACTGAAGCTTTCTTT	CASSISGTTNTEAFF	NA	TRBV19	TRBJ1-1	NA
TGCGCCAGCAGCCAGGACACCCATCAGCCCCAGCATTTT	CASSQDTHQPQHF	once	TRBV4-1	TRBJ1-5	NA
TGCGCCAGCAGCTTGGCCCCTAGCGGGGGCCAAAATCCTTATACGCAGTATTTT	CASSLAPSGGQNPYTQYF	once	TRBV5-1	TRBJ2-3	TRBD2
TGTGCCAGCCGGACTAGCGGGAGGAACGAGCAGTACTTC	CASRTSGRNEQYF	NA	TRBV2	TRBJ2-7	TRBD2
TGTGCCAGCAGTTTACTAGCGGGCCCGGCTAATGAGCAGTTCTTC	CASSLLAGPANEQFF	NA	TRBV28	TRBJ2-1	TRBD2
TGTGCCAGCAGTTTTGGCAGGTGGTGGGGAGATTCACCCCTCCACTTT	CASSFGRWWGDSPLHF	NA	TRBV28	TRBJ1-6	NA
TGTGCCAGCAGCGGAAACTATGGCTACACCTTC	CASSGNYGYTF	NA	TRBV28	TRBJ1-2	NA
TGCAGCGTTGAAAAGGGCTCCCTGGCAGATACGCAGTATTTT	CSVEKGSLADTQYF	NA	TRBV29-1	TRBJ2-3	NA
TGTGCCGGGGCCGGCACTGCTTCGATCTACGAGCAGTACTTC	CAGAGTASIYEQYF	NA	TRBV2	TRBJ2-7	NA
TGTGCCAGCACCTGGGACCCCTCCTACAATGAGCAGTTCTTC	CASTWDPSYNEQFF	NA	TRBV27	TRBJ2-1	NA
TGTGCCTGGAGTGTATTTGGGGGTAACTATGGCTACACCTTC	CAWSVFGGNYGYTF	NA	TRBV30	TRBJ1-2	NA
TGTGCCAGTAGGAATGACAGGGCGAGGGCTGAAGCTTTCTTT	CASRNDRARAEAFF	NA	TRBV19	TRBJ1-1	TRBD1
TGTGCCTGGAGTACCTTCGGGAAAACCGGGGAGCTGTTTTTT	CAWSTFGKTGELFF	NA	TRBV30	TRBJ2-2	NA
TGCAGCGTCGTCGGGCTCCAAGAGACCCAGTACTTC	CSVVGLQETQYF	NA	TRBV29-1	TRBJ2-5	NA
TGTGCCAGTGGGGGGCCCCAAGAGACCCAGTACTTC	CASGGPQETQYF	NA	TRBV19	TRBJ2-5	NA
TGTGCCAGCAGTGGGGGACTAGAAGAGACCCAGTACTTC	CASSGGLEETQYF	NA	TRBV2	TRBJ2-5	TRBD2
TGTGCCAGCAGCTTAGGGAGGGTTCGCACCGGGGAGCTGTTTTTT	CASSLGRVRTGELFF	NA	TRBV11-2	TRBJ2-2	NA
TGTGCCAGCAGTTTACAGGGGTCGAATGAAAAACTGTTTTTT	CASSLQGSNEKLFF	NA	TRBV27	TRBJ1-4	NA
TGTGCCAGCAGCTTACCGCCGGGACTGGGCTCTGGGGCCAACGTCCTGACTTTC	CASSLPPGLGSGANVLTF	NA	TRBV7-6	TRBJ2-6	NA
TGTGCCAGCAGCGTCGACAGGGAGGTCGCTGAAAAACTGTTTTTT	CASSVDREVAEKLFF	NA	TRBV2	TRBJ1-4	TRBD1
TGTGCCAGTAGTAGAGGCGGTACAGGGAATTCACCCCTCCACTTT	CASSRGGTGNSPLHF	NA	TRBV19	TRBJ1-6	NA